This T cell receptor beta chain comes out of a study of T cells in Graves' hyperthyroidism and ophthalmopathy. Study-level findings and limits: Most thyroid clonotypes that were expanded above 0.001 also turned up in blood.

This clonotype was recorded at least ten times. Its specificity is unknown. The TCR beta CDR3 regions underwent amplification using RNA transcripts as the source. Carried out on the TCR CDR3, a first-round RT-PCR used the HTBI primer set. TCRdb used MiXCR to reprocess the multiplex PCR reads, holding one entry per CDR3 protein. The sample holds 500,000 to 650,000 distinct CDR3 sequences, less than 15% seen once. Each diagnosis drew on symptoms, thyroxine, TRAb, thyroid ultrasound and orbital computed tomography findings. V was clipped by 2 bases and J by 6 bases, with 11 bases between them. This CDR3 is built from 13 residues. Germline values: CDR1 MDHEN, CDR2 SYDVKM.

The sequence was collected from a woman between 40 and 55 years old with Graves' hyperthyroidism. Input material: blood. The V call is TRBV28, the J call TRBJ2-7, with D uncertain. The CDR3 DNA reads as TGTGCCAGCAGTTTACAACAGTTTGGCGAGCAGTACTTC. The encoded protein is CASSLQQFGEQYF. Variable domain in full (rest from reference TRBV28 and TRBJ2-7): DVKVTQSSRYLVKRTGEKVFLECVQDMDHENMFWYRQDPGLGLRLIYFSYDVKMKEKGDIPEGYSVSREKKERFSLILESASTNQTSMYLCASSLQQFGEQYFGPGTRLTVT.